This T cell receptor beta chain was captured by sequencing in a study of T cells in Graves' hyperthyroidism and ophthalmopathy. In this sample, this clonotype turned up many times. RNA transcripts provided the source from which TCR beta CDR3 regions were amplified. HTBI primers were the set used in a first-round RT-PCR of the TCR CDR3. TCRdb passed the multiplex PCR reads through MiXCR, listing each CDR3 protein once. Of hundreds of thousands of distinct CDR3 sequences in the sample, 15% to 20% were seen once. The length of the CDR3 is 11 residues. Trimming removed 3 bases at V and 5 bases at J, with 4 bases between. Germline CDR1 SNHLY, CDR2 FYNNEI.

This chain links TRBV2 with TRBJ1-1; D not resolved. Specimen: blood. The source is a young woman with Graves' ophthalmopathy. In DNA form, the CDR3 reads TGTGCCAGCAGTGAGCGGACTGAAGCTTTCTTT. It encodes CASSERTEAFF.